This T cell receptor (beta chain) derives from a study of T cell repertoires in cytomegalovirus infection. Study-level background: CMV infection together with matching HLA type was indicated by public TCR beta signatures.

The CDR3 runs to 17 residues. Germline V gene sequence: CDR1 SEHNR, CDR2 FQNEAQ (reference sequence). Unmatched junction bases numbered 12, after V lost 6 bases and J lost 1 base. Regarding the study as a whole: Ex vivo responses were dominated by HLA-C-restricted CMV-specific TCR beta clonotypes. There were carriers of CMV plus the relevant HLA, and cumulative public TCR beta family frequency identified them.

Using its own MiXCR run on the reads, TCRdb lists one record per CDR3 protein. The sample holds 480,000 or so distinct CDR3 sequences, roughly 12% seen once. This clonotype was counted only a few times. Its antigen is not identified. The chain joins TRBV7-9 to TRBJ1-1; 9 bases map to TRBD1. The receptor comes from a human donor in good health (CMV status not recorded). Some clones in this sample may be carry-over from other donors' samples. Sequencing was done on a sample of PBMCs. The CDR3 here is CASRSSGTGPKNTEAFF. Here the CDR3 DNA reads TGTGCCAGCAGGTCATCCGGGACAGGGCCAAAGAACACTGAAGCTTTCTTT.